The count of the clone carrying this T cell receptor beta chain is one. This could be a read error, since a much larger clone is one nucleotide away. Patients were excluded for uncontrolled infection, other autoimmune disease, pregnancy or lactation. Diagnoses were made from clinical symptoms, serum measures (thyroxine and TRAb), thyroid ultrasound and orbital computed tomography. Amplification yielded TCR beta CDR3 regions, with RNA transcripts as the source. The HTBI primer set served for first-round RT-PCR of the TCR CDR3. TCRdb analysed the multiplex PCR reads with MiXCR anew, one entry per CDR3 protein. The repertoire consists of under 350,000 distinct CDR3 sequences, with more than 15% occurring once and the leading ten covering just over 55%. This record belongs to a study of T cells in Graves' hyperthyroidism and ophthalmopathy. The ends were cut back, 10 bases at V and 2 bases at J, with 25 bases in the middle. The germline gives CDR1 SGHRS, CDR2 YFSETQ. The CDR3 spans 16 residues.

This chain links TRBV5-1 with TRBJ2-7, with no clear D. The sequence was obtained from a woman between 55 and 75 years old with Graves' ophthalmopathy. Sequenced material: blood. This chain's CDR3 is CAGAELPGLTTYEQYF. DNA for the CDR3: TGCGCCGGCGCAGAACTACCGGGCCTTACAACCTACGAGCAGTACTTC.